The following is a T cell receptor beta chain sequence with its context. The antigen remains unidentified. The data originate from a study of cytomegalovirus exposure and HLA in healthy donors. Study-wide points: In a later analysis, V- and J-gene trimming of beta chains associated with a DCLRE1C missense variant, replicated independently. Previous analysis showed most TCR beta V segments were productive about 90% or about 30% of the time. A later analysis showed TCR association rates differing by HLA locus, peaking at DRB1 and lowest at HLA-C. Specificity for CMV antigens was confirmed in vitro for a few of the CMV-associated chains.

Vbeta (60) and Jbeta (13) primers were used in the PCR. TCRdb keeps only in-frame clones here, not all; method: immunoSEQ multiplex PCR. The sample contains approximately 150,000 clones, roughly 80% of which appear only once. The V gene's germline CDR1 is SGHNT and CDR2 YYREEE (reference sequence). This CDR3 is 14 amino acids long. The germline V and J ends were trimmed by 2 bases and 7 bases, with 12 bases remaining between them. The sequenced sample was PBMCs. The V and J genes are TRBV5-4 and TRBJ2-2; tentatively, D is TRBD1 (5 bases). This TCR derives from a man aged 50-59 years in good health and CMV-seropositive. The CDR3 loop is CASSFFRGSGELFF. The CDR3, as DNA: TGTGCCAGCAGCTTTTTTAGGGGCAGCGGGGAGCTGTTTTTT.